These T cell receptor beta chains were read from a single sample in a study of cytotoxic CD8 clonotypes in ibrutinib-treated CLL. Here immunoSEQ multiplex PCR was the method, and the copy in TCRdb shows in-frame clones only, minus some. The sample lists just over 200,000 clones, nearly 80% seen once, with about 10% in the top ten. The sample here was PBMCs, taken after 12 months of ibrutinib treatment. All receptors come from a human donor with chronic lymphocytic leukemia. The CDR3 runs from the conserved cysteine through the conserved F or W. The D gene is left open where the match is weak.

D gene	V gene	J gene	CDR3 DNA	CDR3 protein
-	TRBV4-1	TRBJ2-1	TGCGCCAGCAGCGTCACAGGAACTGAGCAGTTCTTC	CASSVTGTEQFF
-	TRBV21-1	TRBJ1-2	TGTGCCAGCAGCAAAGTCAGAATCCTTAACTATGGCTACACCTTC	CASSKVRILNYGYTF
-	TRBV9	TRBJ2-1	TGTGCCAGCAGCGTAGACCCGAGCTCCTACAATGAGCAGTTCTTC	CASSVDPSSYNEQFF
-	TRBV30	TRBJ2-7	TGTGCCTCAGGCCGGGACCCGCAATCCTACGAGCAGTACTTC	CASGRDPQSYEQYF
TRBD1	TRBV27	TRBJ2-6	TGTGCCAGCAGTTTAAGGACAGGGCTTAGCTCTGGGGCCAACGTCCTGACTTTC	CASSLRTGLSSGANVLTF
-	TRBV27	TRBJ2-6	TGTGCCAGCAGCAGTCAGGGGGGGAGGCCTGGGGCCAACGTCCTGACTTTC	CASSSQGGRPGANVLTF
-	TRBV4-1	TRBJ1-1	TGCGCCAGCAGCCATCCCCAGCAGGACACTGAAGCTTTCTTT	CASSHPQQDTEAFF
-	TRBV19	TRBJ2-7	TGTGCCTCCCGGGGGCGGTACTCTTACGAGCAGTACTTC	CASRGRYSYEQYF
-	TRBV2	TRBJ1-2	TGTGCCAGCACGTGGCAGGGCGACATCTATGGCTACACCTTC	CASTWQGDIYGYTF
-	TRBV4-1	TRBJ2-7	TGCGCCAGCAGCCAAGATTGGGGGTCCTACGAGCAGTACTTC	CASSQDWGSYEQYF